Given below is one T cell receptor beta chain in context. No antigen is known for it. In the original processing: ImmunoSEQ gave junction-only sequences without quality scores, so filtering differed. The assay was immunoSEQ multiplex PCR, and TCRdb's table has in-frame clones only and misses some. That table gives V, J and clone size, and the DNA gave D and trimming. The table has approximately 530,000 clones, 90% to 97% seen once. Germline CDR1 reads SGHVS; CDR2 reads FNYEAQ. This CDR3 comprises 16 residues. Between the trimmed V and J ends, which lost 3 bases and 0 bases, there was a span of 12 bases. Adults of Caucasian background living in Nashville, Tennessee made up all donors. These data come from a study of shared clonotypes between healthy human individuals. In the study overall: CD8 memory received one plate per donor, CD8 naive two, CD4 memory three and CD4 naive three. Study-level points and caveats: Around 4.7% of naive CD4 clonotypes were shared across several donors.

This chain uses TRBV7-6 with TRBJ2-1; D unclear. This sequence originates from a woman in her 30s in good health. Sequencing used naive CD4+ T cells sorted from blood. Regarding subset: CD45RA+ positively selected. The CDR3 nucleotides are TGTGCCAGCAGCTTCGGCTTCCTAAGCTCCTACAATGAGCAGTTCTTC. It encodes CASSFGFLSSYNEQFF.